The clone carrying this T cell receptor (beta chain) was detected many times. These data belong to a study of early T cells in non-severe SARS-CoV-2 infection. CDR3 length equals 15 residues. Germline CDR1 is SGHRS and CDR2 is YFSETQ. V lost 2 bases to trimming and J lost 5 bases; unmatched junction nucleotides: 6. TCRdb re-analysed the 5' RACE reads in MiXCR, keeping a single row per CDR3 protein. Altogether approximately 77,000 distinct CDR3 sequences are present, 15% being singletons, with the ten largest covering 12%. This receptor was taken from an adult who was a healthcare worker with PCR-confirmed SARS-CoV-2 infection or an uninfected control (not recorded which). The chain carries TRBV5-1 and TRBJ2-2, with 7 nucleotides matching TRBD1. Specimen: whole blood. CDR3 DNA: TGCGCCAGCAGCTTCATGTCAGGGGGAACCGGGGAGCTGTTTTTT. Residues: CASSFMSGGTGELFF.